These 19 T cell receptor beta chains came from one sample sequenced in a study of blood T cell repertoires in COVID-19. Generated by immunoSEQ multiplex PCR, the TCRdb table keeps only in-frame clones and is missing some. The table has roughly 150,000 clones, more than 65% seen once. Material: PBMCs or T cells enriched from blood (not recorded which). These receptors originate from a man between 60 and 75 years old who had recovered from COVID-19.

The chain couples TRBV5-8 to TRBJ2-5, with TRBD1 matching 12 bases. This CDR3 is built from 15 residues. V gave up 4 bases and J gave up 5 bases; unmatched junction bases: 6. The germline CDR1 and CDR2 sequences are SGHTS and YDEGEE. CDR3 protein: CASSQGTGGAETQYF. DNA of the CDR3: TGTGCCAGCAGCCAGGGGACAGGGGGCGCGGAGACCCAGTACTTC.

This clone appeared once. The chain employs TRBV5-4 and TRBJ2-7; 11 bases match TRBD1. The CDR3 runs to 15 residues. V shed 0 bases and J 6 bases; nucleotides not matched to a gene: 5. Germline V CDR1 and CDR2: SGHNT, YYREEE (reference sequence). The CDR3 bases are TGTGCCAGCAGCTTGGGGGACAGGGGGTACATCGAGCAGTACTTC. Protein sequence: CASSLGDRGYIEQYF.

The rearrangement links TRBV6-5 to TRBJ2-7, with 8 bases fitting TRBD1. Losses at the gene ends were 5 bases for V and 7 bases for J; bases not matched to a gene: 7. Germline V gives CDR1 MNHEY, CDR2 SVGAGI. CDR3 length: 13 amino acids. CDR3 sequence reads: CASSRLRGQEQYF. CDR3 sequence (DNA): TGTGCCAGCAGTCGGCTCAGGGGGCAAGAGCAGTACTTC.

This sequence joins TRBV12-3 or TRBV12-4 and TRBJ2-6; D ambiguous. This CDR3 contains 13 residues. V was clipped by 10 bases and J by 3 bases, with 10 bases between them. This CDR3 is CATTPGGANVLTF. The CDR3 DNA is TGTGCCACTACCCCGGGTGGGGCCAACGTCCTGACTTTC.

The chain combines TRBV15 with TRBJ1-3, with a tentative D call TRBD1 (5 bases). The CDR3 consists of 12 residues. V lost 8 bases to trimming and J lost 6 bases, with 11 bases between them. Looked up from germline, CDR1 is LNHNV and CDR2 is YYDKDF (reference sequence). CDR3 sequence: CATRGTKNTIYF. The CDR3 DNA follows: TGTGCCACCCGGGGGACCAAAAACACCATATATTTT.

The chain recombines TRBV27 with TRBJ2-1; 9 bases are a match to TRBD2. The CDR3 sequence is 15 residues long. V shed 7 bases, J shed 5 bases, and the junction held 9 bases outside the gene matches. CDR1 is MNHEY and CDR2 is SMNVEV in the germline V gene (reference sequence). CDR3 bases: TGTGCCAGCACCTATAGCGGGAGTAGTAACAATGAGCAGTTCTTC. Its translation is CASTYSGSSNNEQFF.

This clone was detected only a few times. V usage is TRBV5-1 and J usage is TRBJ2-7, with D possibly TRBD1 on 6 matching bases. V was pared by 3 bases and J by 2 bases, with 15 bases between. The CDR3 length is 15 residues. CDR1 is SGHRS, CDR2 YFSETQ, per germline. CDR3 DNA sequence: TGCGCCAGCAGCTCAATACAGGGATCCCCCTACGAGCAGTACTTC. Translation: CASSSIQGSPYEQYF.

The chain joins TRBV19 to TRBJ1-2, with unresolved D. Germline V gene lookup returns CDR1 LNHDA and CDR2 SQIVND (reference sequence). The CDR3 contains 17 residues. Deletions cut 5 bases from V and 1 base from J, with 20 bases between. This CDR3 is CASSVALNLRFNYGYTF. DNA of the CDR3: TGTGCCAGTAGTGTAGCCCTGAACCTAAGATTTAACTATGGCTACACCTTC.

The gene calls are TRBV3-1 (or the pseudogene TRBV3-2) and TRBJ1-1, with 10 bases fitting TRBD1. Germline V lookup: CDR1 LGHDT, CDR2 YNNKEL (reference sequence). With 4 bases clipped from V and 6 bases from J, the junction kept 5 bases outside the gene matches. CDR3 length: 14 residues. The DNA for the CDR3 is TGTGCCAGCAGCCTAGGACAGGGGGTTTCTGAAGCTTTCTTT. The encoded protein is CASSLGQGVSEAFF.

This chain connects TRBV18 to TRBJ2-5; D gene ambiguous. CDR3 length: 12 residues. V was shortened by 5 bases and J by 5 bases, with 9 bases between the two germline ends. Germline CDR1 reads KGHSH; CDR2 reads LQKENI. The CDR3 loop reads CASSGSGETQYF. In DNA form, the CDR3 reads TGTGCCAGCTCAGGTTCCGGGGAGACCCAGTACTTC. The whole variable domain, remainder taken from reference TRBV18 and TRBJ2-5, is NAGVMQNPRHLVRRRGQEARLRCSPMKGHSHVYWYRQLPEEGLKFMVYLQKENIIDESGMPKERFSAEFPKEGPSILRIQQVVRGDSAAYFCASSGSGETQYFGPGTRLLVL.

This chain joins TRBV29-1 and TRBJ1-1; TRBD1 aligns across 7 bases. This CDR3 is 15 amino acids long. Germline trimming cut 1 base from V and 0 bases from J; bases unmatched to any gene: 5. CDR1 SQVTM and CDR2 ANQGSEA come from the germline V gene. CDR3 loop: CSVEVGGQLNTEAFF. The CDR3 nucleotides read TGCAGCGTTGAAGTGGGGGGACAGCTGAACACTGAAGCTTTCTTT.

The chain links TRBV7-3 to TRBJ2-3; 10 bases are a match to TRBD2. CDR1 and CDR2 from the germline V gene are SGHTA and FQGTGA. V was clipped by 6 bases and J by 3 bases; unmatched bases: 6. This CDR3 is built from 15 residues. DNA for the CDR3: TGTGCCAGCAGTTGGAGCGGGAGGGCAACAGATACGCAGTATTTT. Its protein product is CASSWSGRATDTQYF. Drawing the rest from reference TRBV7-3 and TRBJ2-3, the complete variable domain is GAGVSQTPSNKVTEKGKYVELRCDPISGHTALYWYRQSLGQGPEFLIYFQGTGAADDSGLPNDRFFAVRPEGSVSTLKIQRTERGDSAVYLCASSWSGRATDTQYFGPGTRLTVL.

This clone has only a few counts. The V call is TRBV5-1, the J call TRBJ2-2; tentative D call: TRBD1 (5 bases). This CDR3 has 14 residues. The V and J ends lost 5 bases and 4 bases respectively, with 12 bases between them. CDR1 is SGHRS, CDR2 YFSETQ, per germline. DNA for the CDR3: TGCGCCAGCAGGTCAGGGTCGGCCACCGGGGAGCTGTTTTTT. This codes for CASRSGSATGELFF.

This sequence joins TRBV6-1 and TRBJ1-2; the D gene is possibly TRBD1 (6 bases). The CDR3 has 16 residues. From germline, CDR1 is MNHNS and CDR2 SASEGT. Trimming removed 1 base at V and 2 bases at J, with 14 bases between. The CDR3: CASSEDRGQPNYGYTF. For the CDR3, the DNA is TGTGCCAGCAGTGAAGACCGGGGACAACCCAACTATGGCTACACCTTC.

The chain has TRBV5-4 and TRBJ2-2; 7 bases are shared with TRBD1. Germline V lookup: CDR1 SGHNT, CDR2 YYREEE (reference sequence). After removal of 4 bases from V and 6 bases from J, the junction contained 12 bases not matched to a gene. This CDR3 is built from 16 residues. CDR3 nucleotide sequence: TGTGCCAGCAGCCCTCAGACAGGGTTAGACGCCGGGGAGCTGTTTTTT. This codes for CASSPQTGLDAGELFF.

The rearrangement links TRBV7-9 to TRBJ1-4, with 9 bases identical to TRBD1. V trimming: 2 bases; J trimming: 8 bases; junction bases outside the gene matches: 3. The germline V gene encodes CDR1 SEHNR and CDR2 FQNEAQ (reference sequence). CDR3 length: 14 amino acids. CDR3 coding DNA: TGTGCCAGCAGCTTAACAGGGGGCTGGGAAAAACTGTTTTTT. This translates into CASSLTGGWEKLFF.

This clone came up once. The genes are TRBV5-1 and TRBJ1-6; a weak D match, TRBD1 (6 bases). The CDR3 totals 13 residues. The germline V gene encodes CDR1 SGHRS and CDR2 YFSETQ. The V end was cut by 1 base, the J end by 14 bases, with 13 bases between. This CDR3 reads CASSLRDMESLHF. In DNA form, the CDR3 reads TGCGCCAGCAGCTTGCGGGACATGGAGTCCCTCCACTTT.

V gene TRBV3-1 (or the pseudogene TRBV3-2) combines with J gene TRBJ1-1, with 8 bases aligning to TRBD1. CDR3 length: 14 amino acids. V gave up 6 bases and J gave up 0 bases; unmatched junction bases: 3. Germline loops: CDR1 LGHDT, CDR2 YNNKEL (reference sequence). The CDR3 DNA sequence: TGTGCCAGCAGGCGACAGGGGATGAACACTGAAGCTTTCTTT. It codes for CASRRQGMNTEAFF.

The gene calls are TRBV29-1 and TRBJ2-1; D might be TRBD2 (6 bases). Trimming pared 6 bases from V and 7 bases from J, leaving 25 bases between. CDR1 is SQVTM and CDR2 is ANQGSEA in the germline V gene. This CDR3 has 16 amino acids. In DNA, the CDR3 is TGCAGCGTAACTAAGGGGCTTAGCGGAGGAATAAATGAGCAGTTCTTC. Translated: CSVTKGLSGGINEQFF.